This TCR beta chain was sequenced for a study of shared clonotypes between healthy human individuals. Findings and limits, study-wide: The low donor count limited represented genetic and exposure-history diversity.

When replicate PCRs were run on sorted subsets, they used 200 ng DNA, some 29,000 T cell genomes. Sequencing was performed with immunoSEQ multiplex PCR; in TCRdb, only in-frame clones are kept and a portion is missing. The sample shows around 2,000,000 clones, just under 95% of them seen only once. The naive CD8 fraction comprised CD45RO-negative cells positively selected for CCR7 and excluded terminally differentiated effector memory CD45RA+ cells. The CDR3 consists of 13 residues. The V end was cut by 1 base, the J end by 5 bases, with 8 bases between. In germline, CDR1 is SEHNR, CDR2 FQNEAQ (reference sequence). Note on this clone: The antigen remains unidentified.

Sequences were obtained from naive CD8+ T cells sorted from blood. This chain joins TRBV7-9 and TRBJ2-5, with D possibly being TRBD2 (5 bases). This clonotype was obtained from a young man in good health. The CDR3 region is CASSLGTGETQYF. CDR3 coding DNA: TGTGCCAGCAGCTTAGGAACGGGGGAGACCCAGTACTTC.